Below, one T cell receptor beta chain is given with its context. The data were obtained in a study of T cells after yellow fever vaccination. The CDR3 spans 15 residues. Germline loops: CDR1 MNHEY, CDR2 SVGAGI. V was pared by 0 bases and J by 7 bases, with 6 bases of the junction left unmatched. By 5'RACE template switching, TCR cDNA was produced, with a universal primer site and UMIs added in the process. TCRdb fed the 5' RACE reads into MiXCR, producing one record per CDR3 protein. The sample yields a few hundred thousand distinct CDR3 sequences, 6.9% seen once. The rearrangement links TRBV6-5 to TRBJ2-1; TRBD2 matches at 7 bases. The receptor was isolated from a man aged 30-40 years who received the YFV17D yellow fever vaccine. Sequences were derived from CD4+ T cells sorted from PBMCs, sampled 15 days after the yellow fever booster vaccination. The CDR3 DNA follows: TGTGCCAGCAGTTACTCGGGGGACTACCCGAATGAGCAGTTCTTC. This codes for CASSYSGDYPNEQFF.